This T cell receptor beta chain was retrieved from a study of stem cell transplantation in POMP-related autoinflammatory disease (dated by TCRdb to 2020 to 2022). About the full investigation: The study hypothesis was that defective thymoproteasomes impair MHC class I-dependent CD8+ T-cell differentiation and positive selection, which skews the TRB repertoire. DNA chimerism analysis after transplant demonstrated 100% donor engraftment of neutrophils and platelets for up to one year. Before transplant, patients showed CD4+ naive T-cell skewing, low CD8+ T-cell proportions, and reduced T-cell cytokine secretion. The effect of POMP deficiency on T-cell receptor beta repertoire diversity and CDR3 characteristics was assessed by high-throughput TRB sequencing.

The intended sense of this specimen's time point label: after hematopoietic stem cell transplant. PRAID featured prominent immunodeficiency alongside autoinflammation. Prior to TRB sequencing, T-cell subsets (conventional T cells, CD8+ T cells, regulatory T cells, T follicular helper cells) were sorted. From the germline V gene (reference sequence), CDR1 is LNHDA and CDR2 is SQIVND. The CDR3 covers 14 residues, taking in both the cysteine and the phenylalanine. CDR3 DNA only is kept here, 42 bases in frame from base 1. Trimming removed 1 base from V and 2 bases from J, leaving 8 bases between the germline ends. In the case of this clone: It has no known antigen specificity. No base quality values were provided; no much bigger clone lies one nucleotide off.

The study at large found these results: Across all analyzed T-cell subsets, PRAID patients tended toward lower TRB diversity and higher clonality. Statistical significance for the trend toward lower diversity and increased clonality in PRAID patients was reached only for regulatory T cells. The number of unique TRB V-J gene pairings was restricted in PRAID patients.

Library preparation employed the immunoSEQ multiplex PCR assay. In the source study's methods: Repertoire diversity was quantified with Shannon entropy, accounting for clonal size distribution. The Gini-Simpson index (Simpson_1-D) served as the measure of how unequally clonotypes were distributed. TCRdb retrieved this table from immuneACCESS and kept in-frame rearrangements only. Not all clones are present; in checked studies, unresolved V genes account for under half, and no reason is known for the remainder. V, J and clone size reflect that table, while D and trimming were determined from the DNA. This sample lists about 68,000 clones; roughly 93% were detected once. Clones ranked in the top ten supply 0.55% to 0.85% of the sample.

Sequencing used CD4+ T cells from PBMCs, obtained after stem cell transplantation. This sequence originates from a human patient with POMP-related autoinflammation and immune dysregulation (PRAID). Post transplant, some T cells may arise from the graft donor. The chain employs TRBV19 and TRBJ1-1; the D gene remains uncertain. DNA sequence: TGTGCCAGTAGTATAGGTCAGGCCAACACTGAAGCTTTCTTT. Translation gives CASSIGQANTEAFF.